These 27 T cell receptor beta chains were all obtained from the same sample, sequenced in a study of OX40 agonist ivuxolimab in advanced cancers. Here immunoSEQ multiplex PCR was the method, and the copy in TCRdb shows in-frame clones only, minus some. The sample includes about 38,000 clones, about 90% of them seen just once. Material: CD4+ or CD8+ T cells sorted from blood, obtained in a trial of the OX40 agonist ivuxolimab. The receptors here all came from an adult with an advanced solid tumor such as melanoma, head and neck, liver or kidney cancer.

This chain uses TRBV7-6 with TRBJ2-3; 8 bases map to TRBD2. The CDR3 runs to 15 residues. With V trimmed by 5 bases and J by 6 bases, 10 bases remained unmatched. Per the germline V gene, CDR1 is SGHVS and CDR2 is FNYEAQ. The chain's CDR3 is CASSKLAVPRDTQYF. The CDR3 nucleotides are TGTGCCAGCAGCAAACTAGCGGTCCCGCGGGATACGCAGTATTTT.

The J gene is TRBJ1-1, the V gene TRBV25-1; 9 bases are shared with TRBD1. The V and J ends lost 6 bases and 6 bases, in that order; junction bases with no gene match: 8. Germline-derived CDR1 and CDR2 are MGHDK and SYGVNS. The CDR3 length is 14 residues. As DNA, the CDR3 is TGTGCCAGCAGCCCACGACAGGGGGGGGCTGAAGCTTTCTTT. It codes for CASSPRQGGAEAFF.

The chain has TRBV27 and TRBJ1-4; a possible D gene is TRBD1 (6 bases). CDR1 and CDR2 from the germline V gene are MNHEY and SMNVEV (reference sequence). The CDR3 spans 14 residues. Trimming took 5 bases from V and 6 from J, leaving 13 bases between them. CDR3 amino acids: CASSTQGGDEKLFF. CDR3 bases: TGTGCCAGCAGTACACAGGGAGGGGATGAAAAACTGTTTTTT.

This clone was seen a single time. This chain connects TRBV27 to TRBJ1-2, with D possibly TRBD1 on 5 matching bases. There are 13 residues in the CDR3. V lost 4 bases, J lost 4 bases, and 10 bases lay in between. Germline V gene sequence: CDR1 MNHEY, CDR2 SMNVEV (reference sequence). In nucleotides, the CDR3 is TGTGCCAGCAGTTCCGTCGGGGGCTATGGCTACACCTTC. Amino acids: CASSSVGGYGYTF.

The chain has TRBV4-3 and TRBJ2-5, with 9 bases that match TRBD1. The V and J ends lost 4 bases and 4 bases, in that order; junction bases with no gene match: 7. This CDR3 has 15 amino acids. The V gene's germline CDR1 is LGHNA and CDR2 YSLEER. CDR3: CASSPGQGVGETQYF. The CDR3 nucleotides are TGCGCCAGCAGCCCGGGACAGGGAGTTGGAGAGACCCAGTACTTC.

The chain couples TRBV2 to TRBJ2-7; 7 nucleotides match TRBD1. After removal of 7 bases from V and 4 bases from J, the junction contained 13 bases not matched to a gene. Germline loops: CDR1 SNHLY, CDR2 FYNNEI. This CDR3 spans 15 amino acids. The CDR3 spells CASNFNRGLVYEQYV. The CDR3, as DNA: TGTGCCAGCAATTTTAACAGGGGCTTGGTTTACGAGCAGTACGTC.

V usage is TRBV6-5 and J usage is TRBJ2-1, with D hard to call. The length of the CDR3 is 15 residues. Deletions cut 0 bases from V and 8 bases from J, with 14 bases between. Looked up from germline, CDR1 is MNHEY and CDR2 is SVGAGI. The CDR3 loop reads CASSYSVRSGHEQFF. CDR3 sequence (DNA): TGTGCCAGCAGTTACTCGGTGCGGTCGGGCCATGAGCAGTTCTTC.

CDR3 sequence (DNA): TGTGCCAGCAGCTTGGAAATGGAGGGAGCAAACACTGAAGCTTTCTTT. It encodes CASSLEMEGANTEAFF. This chain links TRBV5-6 with TRBJ1-1, with D unresolved. This CDR3 has 16 residues. The germline V and J ends were trimmed by 0 bases and 2 bases, with 14 bases remaining between them. CDR1 is SGHDT and CDR2 is YYEEEE in the germline V gene.

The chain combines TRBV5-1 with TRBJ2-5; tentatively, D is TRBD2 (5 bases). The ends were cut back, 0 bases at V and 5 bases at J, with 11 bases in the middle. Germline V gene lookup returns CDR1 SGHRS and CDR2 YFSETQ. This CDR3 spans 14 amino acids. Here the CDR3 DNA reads TGCGCCAGCAGCTTGGTATCGCGGAGGGAGACCCAGTACTTC. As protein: CASSLVSRRETQYF.

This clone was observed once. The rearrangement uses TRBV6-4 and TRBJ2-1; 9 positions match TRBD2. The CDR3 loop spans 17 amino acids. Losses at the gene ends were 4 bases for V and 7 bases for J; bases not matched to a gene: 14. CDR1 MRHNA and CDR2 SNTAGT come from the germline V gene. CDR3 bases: TGTGCCAGCAGTGGCCCCATGCGGGAGGGCCCAGGGAATGAGCAGTTCTTC. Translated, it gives CASSGPMREGPGNEQFF.

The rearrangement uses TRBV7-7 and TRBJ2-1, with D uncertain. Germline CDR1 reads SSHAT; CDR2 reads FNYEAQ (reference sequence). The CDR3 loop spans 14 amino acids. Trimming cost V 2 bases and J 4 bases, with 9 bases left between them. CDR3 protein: CASSLNTDYNEQFF. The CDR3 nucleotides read TGTGCCAGCAGCTTAAACACGGATTACAATGAGCAGTTCTTC.

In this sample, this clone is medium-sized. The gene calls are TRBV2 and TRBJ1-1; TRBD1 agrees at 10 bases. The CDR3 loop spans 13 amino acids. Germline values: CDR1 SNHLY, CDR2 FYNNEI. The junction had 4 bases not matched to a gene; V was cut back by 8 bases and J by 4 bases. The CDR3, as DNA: TGTGCCAGCGCATGGACAGGGGGCACTGAAGCTTTCTTT. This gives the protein CASAWTGGTEAFF.

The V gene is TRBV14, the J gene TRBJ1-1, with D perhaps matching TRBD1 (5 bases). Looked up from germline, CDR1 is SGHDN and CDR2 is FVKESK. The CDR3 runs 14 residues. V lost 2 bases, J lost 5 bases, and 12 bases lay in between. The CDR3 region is CASSQFRGGTEAFF. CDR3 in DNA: TGTGCCAGCAGCCAATTCCGGGGGGGAACTGAAGCTTTCTTT.

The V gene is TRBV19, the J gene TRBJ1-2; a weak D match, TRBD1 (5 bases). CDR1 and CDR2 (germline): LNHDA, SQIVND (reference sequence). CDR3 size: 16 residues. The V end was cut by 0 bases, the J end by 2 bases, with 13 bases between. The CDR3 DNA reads TGTGCCAGTAGTATAGAAGAGAGACAGCCGAACTATGGCTACACCTTC. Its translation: CASSIEERQPNYGYTF.

The CDR3 loop is CASSATTGSYEQYV. CDR3 coding DNA: TGTGCCAGCAGTGCTACAACAGGGTCCTACGAGCAGTACGTC. The chain employs TRBV2 and TRBJ2-7; D is possibly TRBD1 (6 bases). V dropped 4 bases and J dropped 1 base, with 11 bases sitting between them. Germline loops: CDR1 SNHLY, CDR2 FYNNEI. The CDR3 has 14 residues.

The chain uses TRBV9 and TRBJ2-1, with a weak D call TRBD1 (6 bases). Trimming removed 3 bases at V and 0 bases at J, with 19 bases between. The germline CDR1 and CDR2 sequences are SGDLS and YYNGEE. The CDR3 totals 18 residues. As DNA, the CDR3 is TGTGCCAGCAGCGCCACCGGGATAAGGGGGAGCTCCTACAATGAGCAGTTCTTC. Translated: CASSATGIRGSSYNEQFF.

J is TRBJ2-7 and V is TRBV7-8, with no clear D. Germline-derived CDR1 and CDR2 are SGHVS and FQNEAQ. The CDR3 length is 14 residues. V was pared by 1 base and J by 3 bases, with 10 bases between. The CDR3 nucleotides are TGTGCCAGCAGCTTAGGTCCTACGGGCTACGAGCAGTACGTC. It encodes CASSLGPTGYEQYV.

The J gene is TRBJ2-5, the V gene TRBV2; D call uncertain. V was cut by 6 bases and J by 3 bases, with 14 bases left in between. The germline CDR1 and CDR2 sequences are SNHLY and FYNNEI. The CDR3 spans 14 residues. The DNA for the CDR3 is TGTGCCAGCAGCTTAGGTACAAGGAAAGAGACCCAGTACTTC. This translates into CASSLGTRKETQYF.

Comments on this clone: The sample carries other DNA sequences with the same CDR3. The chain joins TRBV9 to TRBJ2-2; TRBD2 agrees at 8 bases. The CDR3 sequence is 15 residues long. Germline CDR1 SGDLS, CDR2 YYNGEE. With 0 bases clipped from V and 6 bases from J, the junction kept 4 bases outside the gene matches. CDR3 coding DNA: TGTGCCAGCAGCGTAGGACTAGCGCTCGCCGGGGAGCTGTTTTTT. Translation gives CASSVGLALAGELFF. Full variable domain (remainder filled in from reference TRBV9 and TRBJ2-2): DSGVTQTPKHLITATGQRVTLRCSPRSGDLSVYWYQQSLDQGLQFLIQYYNGEERAKGNILERFSAQQFPDLHSELNLSSLELGDSALYFCASSVGLALAGELFFGEGSRLTVL.

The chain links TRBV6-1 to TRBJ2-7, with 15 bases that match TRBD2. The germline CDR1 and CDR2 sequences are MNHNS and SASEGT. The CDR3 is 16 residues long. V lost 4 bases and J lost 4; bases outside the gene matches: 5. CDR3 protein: CASSVGLAGGPYEQYF. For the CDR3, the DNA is TGTGCCAGCAGTGTCGGACTAGCGGGAGGGCCTTACGAGCAGTACTTC.

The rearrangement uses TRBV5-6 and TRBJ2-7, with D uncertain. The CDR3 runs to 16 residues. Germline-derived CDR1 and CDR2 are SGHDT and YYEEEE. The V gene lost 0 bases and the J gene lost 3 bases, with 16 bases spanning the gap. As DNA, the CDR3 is TGTGCCAGCAGCTTGGGGGCCACCGGCACTCTCTACGAGCAGTACGTC. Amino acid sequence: CASSLGATGTLYEQYV.

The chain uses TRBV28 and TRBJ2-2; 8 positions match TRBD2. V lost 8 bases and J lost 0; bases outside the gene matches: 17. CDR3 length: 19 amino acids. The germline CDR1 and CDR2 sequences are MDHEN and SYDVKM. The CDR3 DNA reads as TGTGCCAGCGAGCCGTCGGTGGCGGGGGGCACGCCGAACACCGGGGAGCTGTTTTTT. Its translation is CASEPSVAGGTPNTGELFF. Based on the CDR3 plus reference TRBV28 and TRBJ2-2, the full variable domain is DVKVTQSSRYLVKRTGEKVFLECVQDMDHENMFWYRQDPGLGLRLIYFSYDVKMKEKGDIPEGYSVSREKKERFSLILESASTNQTSMYLCASEPSVAGGTPNTGELFFGEGSRLTVL.

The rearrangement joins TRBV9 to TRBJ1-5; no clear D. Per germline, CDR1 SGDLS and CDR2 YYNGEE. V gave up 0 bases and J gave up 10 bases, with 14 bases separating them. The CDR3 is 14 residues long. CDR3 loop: CASSVGGISGPQHF. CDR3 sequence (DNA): TGTGCCAGCAGCGTAGGAGGGATATCGGGCCCCCAGCATTTT.

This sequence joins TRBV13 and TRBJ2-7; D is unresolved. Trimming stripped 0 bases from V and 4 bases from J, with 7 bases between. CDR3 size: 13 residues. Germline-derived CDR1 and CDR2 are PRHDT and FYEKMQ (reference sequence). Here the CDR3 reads CASSLGLGYEQYV. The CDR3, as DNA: TGTGCCAGCAGCTTAGGCCTTGGTTACGAGCAGTACGTC.

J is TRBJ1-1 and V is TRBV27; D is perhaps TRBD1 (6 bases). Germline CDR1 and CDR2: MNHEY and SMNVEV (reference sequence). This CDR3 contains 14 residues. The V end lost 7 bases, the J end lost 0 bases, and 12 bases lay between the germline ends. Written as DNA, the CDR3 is TGTGCCAGCAACCCTACAGGGATGAACACTGAAGCTTTCTTT. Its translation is CASNPTGMNTEAFF.

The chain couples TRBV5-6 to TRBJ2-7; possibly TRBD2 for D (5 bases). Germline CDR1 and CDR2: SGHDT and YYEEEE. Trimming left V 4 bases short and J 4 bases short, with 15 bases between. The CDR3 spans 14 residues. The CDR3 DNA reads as TGTGCCAGCAGCCCGGGCGGGTTTCCTTACGAGCAGTACTTC. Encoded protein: CASSPGGFPYEQYF.

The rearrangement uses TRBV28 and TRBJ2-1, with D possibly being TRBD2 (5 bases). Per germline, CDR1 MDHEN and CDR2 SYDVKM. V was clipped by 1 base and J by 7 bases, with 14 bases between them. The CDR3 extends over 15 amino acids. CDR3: CASSLSEDPGNEQFF. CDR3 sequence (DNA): TGTGCCAGCAGTTTATCCGAGGATCCGGGGAATGAGCAGTTCTTC.